A selection of T cell receptor beta chains follows, all from one sample in a study of Graves' ophthalmopathy and Graves' hyperthyroidism. TCRdb recomputed calls from the multiplex PCR reads with MiXCR, one row per CDR3 protein. The sample carries roughly 610,000 distinct CDR3 sequences, roughly 20% recorded once. Material: peripheral blood. The receptors were sampled from a young woman with stable Graves' hyperthyroidism. Some clones in this sample may be carry-over from other donors' samples. CDR3s include the opening cysteine and the closing phenylalanine or tryptophan. A D gene is named only where the DNA matches it firmly. The size field is filled for only some rows; it gives once, few, many or a size class.

CDR3 DNA	CDR3 protein	clone size	V gene	J gene	D gene
TGTGCCTGGAGTGAGATCACTGAAGCTTTCTTT	CAWSEITEAFF	many	TRBV30	TRBJ1-1	NA
TGTGCCAGCAGTTTACGAGAAGGCTCCTACGAGCAGTACTTC	CASSLREGSYEQYF	many	TRBV27	TRBJ2-7	NA
TGTGCCAGCAGAACCAGGGGGCTAGCTACCGGGGAGCTGTTTTTT	CASRTRGLATGELFF	many	TRBV12-3/TRBV12-4	TRBJ2-2	TRBD1
TGTGCCAGCAGCCCCGGGGGGGGAATTAATTCACCCCTCCACTTT	CASSPGGGINSPLHF	few	TRBV6-1	TRBJ1-6	NA
TGCGCCAGCAGCACGGGACAGGGGCGGTATGGCTACACCTTC	CASSTGQGRYGYTF	many	TRBV5-1	TRBJ1-2	TRBD1
TGCAGCGTTGCACGTCTAGCCAAAAACATTCAGTACTTC	CSVARLAKNIQYF	many	TRBV29-1	TRBJ2-4	NA
TGTGCCAGCTCACCAGACATAGGGGCCACTGAAGCTTTCTTT	CASSPDIGATEAFF	NA	TRBV18	TRBJ1-1	NA
TGTGCCAGCAGTGAACCGGGTTTCACTGAAGCTTTCTTT	CASSEPGFTEAFF	many	TRBV6-1	TRBJ1-1	NA
TGTGCCAGCAGTGCCCCCCCAGGCAGGGTCTCTGGGGCCAACGTCCTGACTTTC	CASSAPPGRVSGANVLTF	few	TRBV2	TRBJ2-6	NA
TGTGCCAGCAGCCGACACGTGACAGAGAACACTGAAGCTTTCTTT	CASSRHVTENTEAFF	many	TRBV4-2	TRBJ1-1	NA
TGTGCCAGCAGTTACGGACAATCACCCCTCCACTTT	CASSYGQSPLHF	NA	TRBV12-3/TRBV12-4	TRBJ1-6	NA
TGCGCCAGCAGCCCCTCCTCAACTGTTAACTATGGCTACACCTTC	CASSPSSTVNYGYTF	few	TRBV4-3	TRBJ1-2	NA
TGTGCCAGCAGTTCGGTGGGGAGGGCCTTAACCGGGGAGCTGTTTTTT	CASSSVGRALTGELFF	many	TRBV28	TRBJ2-2	TRBD2
TGTGCCAGCAGCTTAGCTACCCGGGGTGGACACACCATATATTTT	CASSLATRGGHTIYF	few	TRBV11-2	TRBJ1-3	NA
TGTGCCAGCAGCTTAGAACAGGGGCTGTGGGAGACCCAGTACTTC	CASSLEQGLWETQYF	many	TRBV7-2	TRBJ2-5	TRBD1
TGTGCCAGCAGTCACAAGGTGGGTGAAGCTTTCTTT	CASSHKVGEAFF	few	TRBV12-3/TRBV12-4	TRBJ1-1	NA
TGTGCCAGCACCAAACGTCAGACAGGGTTGCTTGAGCAGTACTTC	CASTKRQTGLLEQYF	few	TRBV11-2	TRBJ2-7	TRBD1
TGTGCCAGCAGGACCTTAGGACTCAACACCTATGGCTACACCTTC	CASRTLGLNTYGYTF	NA	TRBV27	TRBJ1-2	NA
TGTGCCATCAGTAGGAGCGACGGTAGCTCCTACGAGCAGTACTTC	CAISRSDGSSYEQYF	NA	TRBV10-3	TRBJ2-7	NA
TGCGCCAGCAGCCAAGGCGGGCTAGAGACCCAGTACTTC	CASSQGGLETQYF	many	TRBV4-1	TRBJ2-5	NA
TGCAGCGTTATATCGGGAGCGGGGGGCTACACCTTC	CSVISGAGGYTF	NA	TRBV29-1	TRBJ1-2	NA
TGTGCCAGCAGTTTCAGGACAGGGCCCGTCTCTGGAAACACCATATATTTT	CASSFRTGPVSGNTIYF	many	TRBV12-3/TRBV12-4	TRBJ1-3	TRBD1
TGTGCCATCAGTACAGGCGCGGGCGAGCAGTACTTC	CAISTGAGEQYF	NA	TRBV10-3	TRBJ2-7	NA
TGTGCCAGCAGCTTAGAGTGGGCAGGGAATTCACCCCTCCACTTT	CASSLEWAGNSPLHF	many	TRBV7-2	TRBJ1-6	NA
TGTGCCAGCAGTTTAGAGGGCCGGGGACTAGCGGGAGTTCTGGAGACCCAGTACTTC	CASSLEGRGLAGVLETQYF	many	TRBV12-3/TRBV12-4	TRBJ2-5	TRBD2
TGTGCCAGCAGTCGGGGGGGCGGGAGACCCTACGAGCAGTACTTC	CASSRGGGRPYEQYF	many	TRBV28	TRBJ2-7	TRBD2
TGTGCCAGCAGTTATTTAGCGGGAGCCCCGACCGGGGAGCTGTTTTTT	CASSYLAGAPTGELFF	NA	TRBV6-5	TRBJ2-2	TRBD2
TGTGCCAGCAGGGAAACGGGTCTAGGCTCGCCCGGGGAGCTGTTTTTT	CASRETGLGSPGELFF	many	TRBV2	TRBJ2-2	NA
TGTGCCAGCAGTCAACAGGGGGGTCAGCCCCAGCATTTT	CASSQQGGQPQHF	many	TRBV7-2	TRBJ1-5	TRBD1
TGTGCCATCAGTGATTGGGGGGTCAAAAACATTCAGTACTTC	CAISDWGVKNIQYF	many	TRBV10-3	TRBJ2-4	NA
TGTGCCAGCAGCTTAGCGCGGGGGACAACTCTTTATGGCTACACCTTC	CASSLARGTTLYGYTF	many	TRBV11-1	TRBJ1-2	NA
TGTGCCAGCAGCTTAGGGGCAGGAGTCCCCAATTCACCCCTCCACTTT	CASSLGAGVPNSPLHF	many	TRBV7-2	TRBJ1-6	NA
TGCAGTGCTGGGCAGCGGAGCAACCAACCCCAGCATTTT	CSAGQRSNQPQHF	many	TRBV20-1	TRBJ1-5	NA
TGTGCCAGCAGCCGAGGGACATACTACGAGCAGTACTTC	CASSRGTYYEQYF	NA	TRBV9	TRBJ2-7	NA
TGTGCCAGCAGCAGGGGACAGTACTATGGCTACACCTTC	CASSRGQYYGYTF	few	TRBV28	TRBJ1-2	TRBD1
TGTGCCAGCAGCGAGCCATCCGGGGAGCTGTTTTTT	CASSEPSGELFF	NA	TRBV13	TRBJ2-2	NA
TGTGCCTGGACTCAAGCCCCGGGACTAGCGCAAGAGACCCAGTACTTC	CAWTQAPGLAQETQYF	many	TRBV30	TRBJ2-5	TRBD2
TGTGCCATCTCTCTACAGCTCCAGCCCCAGCATTTT	CAISLQLQPQHF	NA	TRBV6-1	TRBJ1-5	NA
TGCAGTGCTAGAGATGGACTAGCGGACCACGAGCAGTACTTC	CSARDGLADHEQYF	many	TRBV20-1	TRBJ2-7	TRBD2
TGTGCCAGCAACCAACCGGGACTAGCGGGAGGAGAGCAGTACTTC	CASNQPGLAGGEQYF	many	TRBV2	TRBJ2-7	TRBD2